This T cell receptor beta chain emerged from a study of neurological immune-mediated disorders. General study findings and limits: Sharing of CDR3 amino acid sequences among expanded clones across subjects was absent, suggesting private repertoires in all groups. HTLV-1-associated myelopathy had the most TCR clonal expansion, whereas multiple sclerosis had the least (lower than in healthy controls).

This clonotype showed up many times. The antigen is undetermined. TCRdb processed the 5' RACE reads anew with MiXCR; each CDR3 protein has one entry. The sample carries about 52,000 distinct CDR3 sequences, roughly 3.8% recorded once. Unsorted libraries came from 2 million PBMCs stored at -80 °C. V was trimmed by 4 bases and J by 4 bases, leaving 12 bases between them. CDR1 is SGHRS and CDR2 is YFSETQ in the germline V gene. This CDR3 comprises 13 residues. Sequenced material: PBMCs. This rearrangement joins TRBV5-1 to TRBJ2-7, with D uncertain. The source of this sequence is a man aged 60 to 75 with multiple sclerosis. CDR3 DNA sequence: TGCGCCAGCAGCGAGAACAATTGGTACGAGCAGTACTTC. It yields the protein CASSENNWYEQYF.